This entry is about one T cell receptor beta chain. Its antigen is still unknown. Assay used: immunoSEQ multiplex PCR; TCRdb lists only in-frame clones, some missing. The table has about 20,000 clones, about 90% seen once. Trimming pared 3 bases from V and 2 bases from J, leaving 16 bases between. The CDR3 is 16 amino acids. In germline, CDR1 is SGHTS, CDR2 YDEGEE. This sample stems from a study of PD-L1 blockade in urothelial cancer. Looking at the study overall: Males with urothelial cancer arising in the bladder constituted most of the roughly 30 patients. Before enrollment, 0 to 3 chemotherapy regimens had been given to patients.

Points from the study as a whole: In blood sampled pretreatment, TCR clonality below the median predicted better survival.

The sample here was PBMCs, taken around atezolizumab (anti-PD-L1) treatment. This TCR came from a man between 50 and 59 years old with urothelial cancer. This chain uses TRBV5-8 with TRBJ2-3, with D perhaps matching TRBD2 (6 bases). This CDR3 reads CASSWGLEGYTDTQYF. The DNA of the CDR3 is TGTGCCAGCAGCTGGGGGTTGGAGGGATACACAGATACGCAGTATTTT.